The T cell receptor (beta chain) under discussion was sequenced for a study of T cell repertoires in cytomegalovirus infection. TCRdb passed the reads through MiXCR, listing each CDR3 protein once. The sample shows almost 300,000 distinct CDR3 sequences, about 9.1% of them seen only once. This clonotype was seen repeatedly, ten times or more. Its matching antigen is unknown. Broader study findings: The cumulative frequency of public TCR beta families distinguished individuals who carried CMV together with the relevant HLA.

Germline loops: CDR1 KGHSH, CDR2 LQKENI. This CDR3 contains 14 residues. Trimming took 2 bases from V and 6 from J; bases not matched to a gene: 6. The chain recombines TRBV18 with TRBJ1-2; the match to TRBD1 covers 7 bases. The source of this sequence is a human donor in good health (CMV status not recorded). Some clones in this sample may be carry-over from other donors' samples. Sequenced material: PBMCs. CDR3 amino acids: CASSPNTGDHGYTF. As DNA, the CDR3 is TGTGCCAGCTCACCAAACACAGGGGACCATGGCTACACCTTC.